The TCR beta chain under discussion was sequenced for a study of blood T cell repertoires in COVID-19. Study at large: The study drew acute and convalescent COVID-19 samples from the United States, Italy and Spain. T cells, B-cell-depleted T cells, or PBMCs provided the cDNA or gDNA that served as material.

Germline V CDR1 and CDR2: SNHLY, FYNNEI. Trimming removed 9 bases at V and 7 bases at J, with 19 bases between. This CDR3 is built from 13 residues. Methods used by the authors: Reference gene primer amplification yielded estimated nucleated cell counts. Only in-frame clones appear in the TCRdb table, and some are missing; sequencing was by immunoSEQ multiplex PCR. The V and J calls and clone size are taken from that table; D and trimming were inferred from the DNA. The table has under 250,000 clones, under 90% seen once. This chain connects TRBV2 to TRBJ2-7; the D gene is possibly TRBD2 (6 bases). This sequence originates from a man between 60 and 75 years old who had recovered from COVID-19. Sequencing used peripheral blood. CDR3 coding DNA: TGTGCCAGTTTAGGGTCGGGGGTCCAGGAGCAGTACTTC. As protein: CASLGSGVQEQYF.